This TCR beta chain appears in the sequencing data of a study of cytomegalovirus exposure and HLA in healthy donors. Study findings and constraints: Despite most TCR sequences being rare, some public TCRs occurred in many donors. A classifier reportedly called cytomegalovirus status with high sensitivity and specificity. A later analysis linked a missense DCLRE1C variant to TCR beta V- and J-gene trimming.

Details on this clone: Its antigen is currently unknown.

PCR primers comprised 60 Vbeta and 13 Jbeta primers. Sequenced by immunoSEQ multiplex PCR; TCRdb stores in-frame clones only, minus some. The data contain about 150,000 clones, about 80% of them singletons. The TCR was taken from a man aged 25-45 years in good health and CMV-seropositive. Input material: PBMCs.

The CDR3 loop is CASSEWGDRLSDEQFF. The CDR3 coding sequence is TGTGCCAGCAGTGAATGGGGGGACAGGCTTTCGGATGAGCAGTTCTTC. The chain employs TRBV25-1 and TRBJ2-1; TRBD1 agrees at 8 bases. The CDR3 is made up of 16 amino acids. With V trimmed by 1 base and J by 8 bases, 10 bases remained unmatched. Germline-derived CDR1 and CDR2 are MGHDK and SYGVNS.